The T cell receptor beta chain under discussion was sequenced for a study of T cell responses to AZD1222 COVID-19 vaccine (dated by TCRdb to the early 2020s). Looking at the study overall: AZD1222 recipients with second doses at about 4 weeks or about 12 weeks were pooled, because spike-specific TCR depth and breadth did not differ between schedules. A total of more than 230 trial participants underwent TCR sequencing, of whom approximately 210 received two doses of AZD1222 and some 25 received two doses of the MenACWY control vaccine. Enrollment into the trials was organized by age into subgroups of 18-55, 56-69 and 70-plus years, and those subgroups contained roughly 150, 30 and 60 TCR-sequenced participants, respectively.

This clone came up a few times. Its binding antigen is unknown. It has no much larger one-base neighbor in the sample; base qualities were not kept. The intended sense of this specimen's time point label: baseline before first vaccination. Vaccinee samples were obtained from the UK trials COV001 and COV002, which included a single-blind randomized controlled phase 2/3 trial of AZD1222 (ChAdOx1 nCoV-19) in healthy adults. For TCRbeta chain sequencing, PBMC samples from trial participants were taken at day 0 and at day 28 after the second dose. The CDR3 measures 13 amino acids from cysteine to phenylalanine. Only the CDR3 DNA stays, 39 bases, in frame from base 1. Trimming removed 1 base from V and 6 bases from J, leaving 10 bases between the germline ends. CDR1 SNHLY and CDR2 FYNNEI were looked up in the germline V gene. The CDR3 regions of human TCRbeta chains were subjected to immunosequencing. Per the original workflow: Repertoire TCRs were checked for matches against a reference library of SARS-CoV-2-specific TCRs that had been generated using the MIRA antigen-specificity platform. Breadth was defined as the fraction of unique TCRs that were SARS-CoV-2-associated, and depth was defined as the fraction of total T cells that were SARS-CoV-2-associated. Each spike-specific TCR was assigned to its reactive spike region and to a CD4 or CD8 class using the MIRA data. Log10-transformed breadth and depth values were compared by one-way ANOVA with Sidak's multiple comparisons tests. Drawn from immuneACCESS, this table holds only the in-frame rearrangements with V and J called that TCRdb kept. Clones are partly lost; checked studies trace under half to an unresolved V gene and leave the rest unexplained. The D gene and trimming were derived from the DNA, and the V and J assignments and clone size from that table. For this sample there are more than 85,000 clones; around 82% appear just once. The ten largest clones capture about 4.6% of the sample.

Broad study findings and their caveats: The vaccine-associated CD4 TCRs covered the entire spike protein, and the dominant responses fell in regions 160-218 and 743-854. Participants were mostly white British and included more females than males, and it was suggested by the authors that clonal diversity may have been underestimated. The 56-69-year group was small, and its depth increase did not reach significance, likely because of low power. Because no day 14 peak-response samples were available, repertoires were characterized only after the peak T cell response. Conclusions about previously exposed vaccinees are limited, since just 5 to 7 AZD1222 recipients were seropositive for SARS-CoV-2 at baseline. A significant rise in spike-specific TCR breadth and depth was observed after two AZD1222 doses relative to day 0 and relative to MenACWY recipients. Epitopes outside the regions mutated in the B.1.351 and B.1.1.7 variants were reportedly recognized by nearly half of the unique spike-specific TCRs.

Material: peripheral blood, obtained on day 0 of AZD1222 vaccination. The chain links TRBV2 with TRBJ2-7; the D gene assignment is perhaps TRBD1 or TRBD2, with each matching 5 bases. The TCR was taken from an adult in good health. The CDR3: CASSEGDLGEQYF. The DNA is as follows: TGTGCCAGCAGTGAAGGGGACCTAGGCGAGCAGTACTTC.